This T cell receptor (beta chain) appears in the sequencing data of a study of blood T cell repertoires in COVID-19. Overall study context: Samples came from the United States, Italy and Spain, spanning acute and convalescent COVID-19. In each case, the material was cDNA or gDNA derived from T cells, B-cell-depleted T cells, or PBMCs.

As originally analysed: Reference gene primer amplification gave estimated nucleated cell counts. The table came from immunoSEQ multiplex PCR; TCRdb's copy has only in-frame clones and leaves some out. The V and J calls and clone size were taken over from that table, and D and trimming were inferred from the DNA. The table has some 150,000 clones, about nine tenths seen once. Trimming took 6 bases from V and 3 from J, leaving 5 bases between them. Germline V gives CDR1 MNHEY, CDR2 SVGAGI. The CDR3 covers 11 residues. The sample consisted of peripheral blood. The TCR was taken from a man aged 45 to 65 with active COVID-19. V and J are TRBV6-5 and TRBJ2-5; unclear D gene. The CDR3 spells CASRSKETQYF. For the CDR3, the DNA is TGTGCCAGCAGGTCCAAAGAGACCCAGTACTTC.